Included here is one T cell receptor beta chain sequence, with context. Its antigen is unidentified. These data come from a study of CD8+ T cells in alopecia areata. RNA extraction and reverse transcription yielded cDNA as sequencing template. TCRdb's table, derived via immunoSEQ multiplex PCR, lists solely in-frame clones and lacks some. Of a few hundred thousand clones listed, 60% were seen once; the top ten hold around 0.92%. The study's findings and limits: The study found that many expanded lesional clones persisted in scalp and blood during tofacitinib.

Treatment reported: oral pan-JAK inhibitor, 5-10 mg twice daily. CDR1 SEHNR and CDR2 FQNEAQ come from the germline V gene (reference sequence). The CDR3 is 14 residues long. V shed 5 bases and J shed 5 bases, with 15 bases lying between them. This clonotype was sampled from a human donor with alopecia areata. The starting material was CD4+ T cells sorted from blood, obtained around week 54, from a patient treated with tofacitinib. This sequence joins TRBV7-9 and TRBJ1-1; no clear D gene. The CDR3 coding sequence is TGTGCCAGCAGCCCCAACCAGCTGTCTACTGAAGCTTTCTTT. It yields the protein CASSPNQLSTEAFF.